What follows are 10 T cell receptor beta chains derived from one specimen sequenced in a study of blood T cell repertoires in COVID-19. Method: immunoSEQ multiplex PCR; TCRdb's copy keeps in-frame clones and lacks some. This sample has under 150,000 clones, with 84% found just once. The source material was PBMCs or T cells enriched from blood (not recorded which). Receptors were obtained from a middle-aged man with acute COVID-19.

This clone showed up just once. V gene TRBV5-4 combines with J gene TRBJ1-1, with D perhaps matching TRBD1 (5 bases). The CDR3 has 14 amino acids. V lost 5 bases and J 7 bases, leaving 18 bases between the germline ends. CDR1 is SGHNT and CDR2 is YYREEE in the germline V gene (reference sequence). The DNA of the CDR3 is TGTGCCAGCAGGGAGCTGGAAGGGGCAGGTGAAGCTTTCTTT. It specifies CASRELEGAGEAFF. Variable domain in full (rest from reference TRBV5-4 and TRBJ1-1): ETGVTQSPTHLIKTRGQQVTLRCSSQSGHNTVSWYQQALGQGPQFIFQYYREEENGRGNFPPRFSGLQFPNYSSELNVNALELDDSALYLCASRELEGAGEAFFGQGTRLTVV.

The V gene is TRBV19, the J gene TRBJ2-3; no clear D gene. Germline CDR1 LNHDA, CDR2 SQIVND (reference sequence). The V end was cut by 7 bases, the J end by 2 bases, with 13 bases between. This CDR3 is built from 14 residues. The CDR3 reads CASTPRVSTDTQYF. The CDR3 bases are TGTGCCAGTACCCCCCGGGTTTCCACAGATACGCAGTATTTT. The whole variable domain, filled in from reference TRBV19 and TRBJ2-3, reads DGGITQSPKYLFRKEGQNVTLSCEQNLNHDAMYWYRQDPGQGLRLIYYSQIVNDFQKGDIAEGYSVSREKKESFPLTVTSAQKNPTAFYLCASTPRVSTDTQYFGPGTRLTVL.

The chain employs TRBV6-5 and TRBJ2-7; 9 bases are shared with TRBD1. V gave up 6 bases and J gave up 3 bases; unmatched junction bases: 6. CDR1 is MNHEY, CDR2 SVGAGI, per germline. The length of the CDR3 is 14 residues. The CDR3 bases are TGTGCCAGCAGCCGACAGGGGGTATACTACGAGCAGTACTTC. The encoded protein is CASSRQGVYYEQYF.

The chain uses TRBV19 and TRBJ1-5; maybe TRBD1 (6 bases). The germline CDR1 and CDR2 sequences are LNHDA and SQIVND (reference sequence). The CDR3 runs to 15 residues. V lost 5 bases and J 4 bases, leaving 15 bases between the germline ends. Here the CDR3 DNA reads TGTGCCAGTAGTGTGCGTGACAGGAGTAATCAGCCCCAGCATTTT. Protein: CASSVRDRSNQPQHF.

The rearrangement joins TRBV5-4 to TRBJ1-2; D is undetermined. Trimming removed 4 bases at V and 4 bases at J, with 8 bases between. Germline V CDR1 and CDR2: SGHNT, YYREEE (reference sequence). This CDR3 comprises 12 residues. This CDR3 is CASSLRPYGYTF. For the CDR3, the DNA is TGTGCCAGCAGCCTCCGTCCCTATGGCTACACCTTC.

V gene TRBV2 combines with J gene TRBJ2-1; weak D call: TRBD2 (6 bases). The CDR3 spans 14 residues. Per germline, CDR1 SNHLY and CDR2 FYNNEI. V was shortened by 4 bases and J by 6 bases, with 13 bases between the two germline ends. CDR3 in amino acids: CASSGVRRGNEQFF. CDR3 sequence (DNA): TGTGCCAGCAGTGGCGTGCGGAGGGGCAATGAGCAGTTCTTC.

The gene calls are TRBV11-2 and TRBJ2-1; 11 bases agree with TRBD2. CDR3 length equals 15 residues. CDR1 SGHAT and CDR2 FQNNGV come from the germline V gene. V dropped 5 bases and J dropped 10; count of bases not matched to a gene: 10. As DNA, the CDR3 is TGTGCCAGCAGCCTGATAGCGGGGGGGCCCGGGGAGCAGTTCTTC. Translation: CASSLIAGGPGEQFF.

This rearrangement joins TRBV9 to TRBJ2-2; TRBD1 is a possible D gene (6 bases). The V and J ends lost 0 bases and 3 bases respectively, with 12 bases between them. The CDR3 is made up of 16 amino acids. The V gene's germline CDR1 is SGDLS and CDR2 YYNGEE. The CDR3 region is CASSVGRGWDTGELFF. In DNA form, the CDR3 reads TGTGCCAGCAGCGTAGGCAGGGGCTGGGACACCGGGGAGCTGTTTTTT.

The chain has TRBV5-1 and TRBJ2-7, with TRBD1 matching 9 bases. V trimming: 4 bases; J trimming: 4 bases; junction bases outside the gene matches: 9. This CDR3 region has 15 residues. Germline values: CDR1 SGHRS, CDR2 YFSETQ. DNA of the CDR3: TGCGCCAGCAGCCCGGGATGGGACAGGGTGTACGAGCAGTACTTC. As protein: CASSPGWDRVYEQYF.

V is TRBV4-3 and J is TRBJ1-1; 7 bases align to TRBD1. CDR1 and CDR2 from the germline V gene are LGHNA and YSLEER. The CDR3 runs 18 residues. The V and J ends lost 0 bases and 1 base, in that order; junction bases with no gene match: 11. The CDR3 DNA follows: TGCGCCAGCAGCCAAGATGGGAAGGGGGCTGTTGGGAACACTGAAGCTTTCTTT. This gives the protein CASSQDGKGAVGNTEAFF.